This T cell receptor (beta chain) was sequenced during a study of human T cells and chemical hapten exposure. Study in general: Application of 0.01% DPC to the upper back was done by patch test, with a reading at 6 days.

Notes on this clonotype: A much larger clone differs by one base, so this may be a read error. The conserved phenylalanine or tryptophan is not found at the CDR3 terminus, so this likely reflects a read error.

This sample's time point: pre-sensitization, week 0. Treatment given: therapeutic diphenylcyclopropenone sensitization with weekly scalp DPC. The V gene lost 6 bases and the J gene lost 7 bases, with 6 bases spanning the gap. This CDR3 region has 11 residues. Germline CDR1 SGHVS, CDR2 FQNEAQ. TCRdb re-analysed the RACE reads in MiXCR, keeping a single row per CDR3 protein. The sample carries approximately 80,000 distinct CDR3 sequences, around 15% recorded once. This sequence was found in a woman between 45 and 65 years old with alopecia areata. Some clones in this sample may be carry-over from other donors' samples. This chain connects TRBV7-8 to TRBJ2-2; possible D gene TRBD1, 6 bases. Here the sequenced sample was whole blood, taken in connection with sensitization to the hapten diphenylcyclopropenone (DPC). The CDR3 DNA follows: TGTGCCAGCAGAGGGGGCGGGGAGCTGTTTATT. This codes for CASRGGGELFI.